Here is one T cell receptor beta chain with its context. This clonotype occurred many times. Its antigen remains unidentified. No base quality values were provided; no much bigger clone lies one nucleotide off. This sample stems from a study of T cells in Graves' hyperthyroidism and ophthalmopathy (dated by TCRdb to the late 2010s). Background on the whole study: Peripheral blood was collected at initial diagnosis, before any treatment. To identify TCR V-J signatures that set the groups apart, the researchers used a discovery cohort of about a hundred patients, made up of under 50 with Graves' ophthalmopathy and around 58 with stable Graves' hyperthyroidism. Whether ophthalmopathy could be predicted prospectively was tested in an independent validation cohort made up of 18 hyperthyroidism patients plus 17 patients who later progressed to ophthalmopathy. The 100 discovery patients were randomly split 7:3 into training and test sets. In about six Graves' hyperthyroidism patients, the study also compared T-cell repertoires from thyroid tissue with T-cell repertoires from blood. After sampling, hyperthyroidism patients received methimazole starting at 30 mg daily, and ophthalmopathy patients received high-dose intravenous methylprednisolone. TCR Vbeta CDR3 sequencing of around 130 peripheral blood samples (fewer than 45 ophthalmopathy, 75 or so hyperthyroidism and about 17 progressor patients) is reported in the paper. The study at large found these results: Most expanded thyroid clonotypes (frequency above 0.001) were also detected in blood, suggesting blood repertoires may reflect thyroid immune responses. In validation, the model predicted progression to ophthalmopathy a median of 6.5 months before onset, with roughly 70% sensitivity and just under 75% specificity. No statistical method was used to fix the sample size in advance, and group allocation was not hidden from the investigators. A 13 V-J signature model separated ophthalmopathy from stable hyperthyroidism, with around 88% sensitivity and roughly 84% specificity in cross-validation and 80%/75% in testing.

Moderately to severely active disease, a Clinical Activity Score of at least 3, a NOSPECS grade of at least 4, and a duration under 3 months were present in ophthalmopathy patients. Exclusion was applied to patients with uncontrolled infections, other autoimmune diseases, pregnancy or lactation. Clinical symptoms, serum thyroxine and TRAb, thyroid ultrasound, and orbital computed tomography formed the basis for the diagnoses. Ficoll-Paque density gradient centrifugation was used to isolate PBMCs from around 10 ml of fresh peripheral blood. Total RNA was extracted using Trizol reagent, and RNA quality was assessed on an Agilent 2100 Bioanalyzer. Amplification of TCR beta CDR3 regions was carried out from RNA transcripts. The TCR CDR3 was subjected to a first round of RT-PCR using the HTBI primer set and the Qiagen OneStep RT-PCR kit. Libraries were constructed in a second round of multiplex PCR, after which size selection and purification were performed. Paired-end sequencing of the libraries was performed with 100 bp reads on an Illumina HiSeq2000. The published analysis was carried out like this. SOAPnuke was used to process the raw data, throwing out any read that contained adapters or uncalled bases, had a mean Phred below 15, or lacked an exact constant-primer or identifier match. High-quality paired reads were merged with COPE v1.2.5, and unique nucleotide sequences were defined as clonotypes. Clonotypes were aligned to IMGT TRBV, TRBD and TRBJ reference segments using MiTCR v1.1. The analysis included only V-J combinations with a frequency above 0.0001, which together covered 99.2% of the repertoires. The TCS score was defined as the ratio of F50 (clonal expansion) to E x V (chaos), calculated using BLOSUM62-based TCRdist between CDR3 peptides within each V-J. Welch's t-statistics and random forest reduced roughly 500 V-J features to about 13, which were used in a naive Bayes classifier (R e1071). TCRdb trimmed public reads at Q25 via fastp, called clones via MiXCR and kept in-frame beta chains. For every CDR3 protein sequence, its rows merge into one entry that carries the most common genes and DNA. Clone size and V and J calls follow TCRdb, not the original study. The sample records more than 300,000 distinct CDR3 sequences, about 18% of which are singletons. The ten largest clones add up to 35% to 50% of the sample.

The germline V gene gives CDR1 as SGHVS and CDR2 as FNYEAQ. Inclusive of the bounding cysteine and phenylalanine, the CDR3 is 16 residues long. Only CDR3 DNA is held: 48 bases, read in frame from base 1. The junction shows trimming of 1 base on V and 5 bases on J, and the gene matches do not reach 6 bases of it. This TCR was sampled from a man between 18 and 29 years old with Graves' ophthalmopathy. The sample consisted of blood. The chain joins TRBV7-6 to TRBJ1-1; 11 middle bases align to TRBD1. The DNA sequence reads TGTGCCAGCAGCTTAGATGCCGGGACAGGGGGAACTGAAGCTTTCTTT. Its translation is CASSLDAGTGGTEAFF.